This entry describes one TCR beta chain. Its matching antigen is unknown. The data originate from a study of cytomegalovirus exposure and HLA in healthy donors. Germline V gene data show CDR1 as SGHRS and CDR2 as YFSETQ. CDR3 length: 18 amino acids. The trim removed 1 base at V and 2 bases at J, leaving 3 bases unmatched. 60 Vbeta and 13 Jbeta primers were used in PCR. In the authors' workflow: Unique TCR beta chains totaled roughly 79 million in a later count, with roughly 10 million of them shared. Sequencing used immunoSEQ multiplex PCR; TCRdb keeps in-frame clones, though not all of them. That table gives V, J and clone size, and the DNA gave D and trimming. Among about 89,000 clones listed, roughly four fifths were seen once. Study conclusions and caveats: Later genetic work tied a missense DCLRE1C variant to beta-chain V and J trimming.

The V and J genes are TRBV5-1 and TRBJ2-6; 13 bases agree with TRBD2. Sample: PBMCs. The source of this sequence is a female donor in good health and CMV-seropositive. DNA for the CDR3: TGCGCCAGCAGCTTGATACTAGCGGGGGGGCCTGGGGCCAACGTCCTGACTTTC. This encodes CASSLILAGGPGANVLTF.